Presented here are 23 T cell receptor beta chains from one specimen sequenced in a study of blood T cell repertoires in COVID-19. Assay used: immunoSEQ multiplex PCR; TCRdb lists only in-frame clones, some missing. The sample includes more than 85,000 clones, about nine tenths of them seen just once. Sequenced sample: peripheral blood. These receptors all come from a man aged 70 or older with acute or convalescent COVID-19.

The chain uses TRBV5-1 and TRBJ1-1; the D is unclear. CDR3 length equals 14 residues. Trimming pared 6 bases from V and 1 base from J, leaving 13 bases between. Germline lookup yields CDR1 SGHRS and CDR2 YFSETQ. The CDR3 nucleotides are TGCGCCAGCACCGGACTGGGCGGGAACACTGAAGCTTTCTTT. Translated, it gives CASTGLGGNTEAFF.

The chain uses TRBV28 and TRBJ2-1; the match to TRBD2 covers 12 bases. V gave up 5 bases and J gave up 0 bases; unmatched junction bases: 8. Per the germline V gene, CDR1 is MDHEN and CDR2 is SYDVKM. The CDR3 consists of 18 residues. CDR3 nucleotide sequence: TGTGCCAGCAGTCGACTAGCGGGAGACGGGAGCTCCTACAATGAGCAGTTCTTC. Protein: CASSRLAGDGSSYNEQFF.

CDR3 sequence: CASSLAEKGANTEAFF. The CDR3 nucleotides read TGCGCCAGCAGCTTGGCCGAGAAGGGGGCGAACACTGAAGCTTTCTTT. The chain carries TRBV5-1 and TRBJ1-1, with 7 nucleotides matching TRBD1. This CDR3 comprises 16 residues. J lost 1 base, V lost 0 bases, and 6 bases had no gene match. Germline V gene lookup returns CDR1 SGHRS and CDR2 YFSETQ. Supplemented by reference TRBV5-1 and TRBJ1-1, the full variable domain reads KAGVTQTPRYLIKTRGQQVTLSCSPISGHRSVSWYQQTPGQGLQFLFEYFSETQRNKGNFPGRFSGRQFSNSRSEMNVSTLELGDSALYLCASSLAEKGANTEAFFGQGTRLTVV.

The CDR3 nucleotides are TGTGCCAGCAGTTACGGGCAGGGATCCTACGAGCAGTACTTC. Its protein product is CASSYGQGSYEQYF. V and J are TRBV6-5 and TRBJ2-7; D is possibly TRBD1 (5 bases). Germline CDR1 is MNHEY and CDR2 is SVGAGI. This CDR3 comprises 14 residues. The V end was cut by 2 bases, the J end by 1 base, with 9 bases between.

V and J are TRBV7-9 and TRBJ1-3; D remains ambiguous. CDR3 length: 14 amino acids. The germline V gene encodes CDR1 SEHNR and CDR2 FQNEAQ (reference sequence). The germline V and J ends were trimmed by 5 bases and 1 base, with 9 bases remaining between them. The CDR3 here is CASSDQRSGNTIYF. The CDR3 nucleotides are TGTGCCAGCAGCGACCAGAGGTCTGGAAACACCATATATTTT.

The V call is TRBV7-2, the J call TRBJ2-7, with 7 bases lining up with TRBD2. This CDR3 spans 15 amino acids. Germline trimming cut 1 base from V and 6 bases from J; bases unmatched to any gene: 9. Germline V gene data show CDR1 as SGHTA and CDR2 as FQGNSA. This chain's CDR3 is CASSLVLGLGAEQYF. In DNA, the CDR3 is TGTGCCAGCAGCTTAGTGCTTGGACTAGGGGCCGAGCAGTACTTC.

The rearrangement joins TRBV5-1 to TRBJ1-2; D ambiguous. CDR1 and CDR2 from the germline V gene are SGHRS and YFSETQ. The CDR3 is 15 amino acids. V dropped 0 bases and J dropped 2 bases, with 11 bases sitting between them. The CDR3 region has the DNA TGCGCCAGCAGCTTGGCAGGCAGACTAAACTATGGCTACACCTTC. Translation: CASSLAGRLNYGYTF. Combining the CDR3 with reference TRBV5-1 and TRBJ1-2 gives the whole variable domain KAGVTQTPRYLIKTRGQQVTLSCSPISGHRSVSWYQQTPGQGLQFLFEYFSETQRNKGNFPGRFSGRQFSNSRSEMNVSTLELGDSALYLCASSLAGRLNYGYTFGSGTRLTVV.

The rearrangement uses TRBV28 and TRBJ1-2; TRBD1 agrees at 7 bases. Per germline, CDR1 MDHEN and CDR2 SYDVKM. The CDR3 length is 15 residues. The V gene end was trimmed by 2 bases and the J gene end by 0 bases; junction bases not matched to a gene: 3. CDR3 in amino acids: CASSLGTVTNYGYTF. The CDR3 DNA reads TGTGCCAGCAGTTTAGGGACAGTAACTAACTATGGCTACACCTTC.

This chain connects TRBV24-1 to TRBJ1-5, with D unresolved. The V gene lost 4 bases and the J gene lost 3 bases, with 3 bases spanning the gap. The length of the CDR3 is 12 residues. From germline, CDR1 is KGHDR and CDR2 SFDVKD. Written as DNA, the CDR3 is TGTGCCACCAGTGACCACAATCAGCCCCAGCATTTT. This encodes CATSDHNQPQHF.

Remarks on this clone: One end of the junction fails to match germline, which may point to a read error. The gene calls are TRBV13 and TRBJ2-7, with 13 bases that match TRBD2. CDR1 PRHDT and CDR2 FYEKMQ come from the germline V gene (reference sequence). The CDR3 runs to 15 residues. CDR3 residues: CTSSTGLAGVSEQYF. Here the CDR3 DNA reads TGTACCAGCAGCACCGGACTAGCGGGAGTGAGCGAGCAGTACTTC.

The chain recombines TRBV24-1 with TRBJ2-1, with D uncertain. This CDR3 is 12 amino acids long. CDR1 KGHDR and CDR2 SFDVKD come from the germline V gene. The ends were cut back, 3 bases at V and 7 bases at J, with 6 bases in the middle. For the CDR3, the DNA is TGTGCCACCAGTGATACTAAGAATGAGCAGTTCTTC. This codes for CATSDTKNEQFF.

This chain joins TRBV27 and TRBJ1-4; D remains unclear. The V end lost 2 bases, the J end lost 0 bases, and 16 bases lay between the germline ends. Germline values: CDR1 MNHEY, CDR2 SMNVEV (reference sequence). The CDR3 runs 18 residues. The CDR3 DNA sequence: TGTGCCAGCAGTTTAAAACCCGGCAGGCTTGCAACTAATGAAAAACTGTTTTTT. Its translation: CASSLKPGRLATNEKLFF.

The chain joins TRBV6-6 to TRBJ1-6; D unclear. Trimming cost V 6 bases and J 7 bases, with 4 bases left between them. Germline lookup yields CDR1 MNHNY and CDR2 SVGAGI (reference sequence). The CDR3 has 11 amino acids. CDR3 coding DNA: TGTGCCAGCAGCCTCAATTCACCCCTCCACTTT. Encoded protein: CASSLNSPLHF.

The V call is TRBV6-2 or TRBV6-3, the J call TRBJ2-7; 7 positions agree with TRBD2. The CDR3 totals 14 residues. CDR1 is MNHEY and CDR2 is SVGEGT in the germline V gene. V shed 5 bases, J shed 3 bases, and the junction held 7 bases outside the gene matches. The CDR3 sequence is CASSREGGLYEQYF. The DNA for the CDR3 is TGTGCCAGCAGTAGGGAGGGTGGCCTCTACGAGCAGTACTTC.

The chain is built from TRBV6-5 and TRBJ1-5, with a possible D match to TRBD1 (5 bases). From germline, CDR1 is MNHEY and CDR2 SVGAGI. Trimming cost V 6 bases and J 0 bases, with 12 bases left between them. The CDR3 has 15 residues. This CDR3 is CASRQDIYSNQPQHF. Written as DNA, the CDR3 is TGTGCCAGCAGACAGGATATTTATAGCAATCAGCCCCAGCATTTT.

The V gene is TRBV28, the J gene TRBJ1-1; D is unclear. Trimming left V 7 bases short and J 2 bases short, with 5 bases between. In germline, CDR1 is MDHEN, CDR2 SYDVKM. The CDR3 totals 11 residues. The DNA for the CDR3 is TGTGCCAGCACCCAAAACACTGAAGCTTTCTTT. Translation: CASTQNTEAFF.

Here the CDR3 reads CASSRVSGGDSTDTQYF. DNA of the CDR3: TGTGCCAGCAGCCGAGTTAGCGGCGGGGATAGCACAGATACGCAGTATTTT. J is TRBJ2-3 and V is TRBV7-8, with D maybe TRBD2 (6 bases). The CDR3 is 17 residues long. V was shortened by 5 bases and J by 0 bases, with 18 bases between the two germline ends. Germline values: CDR1 SGHVS, CDR2 FQNEAQ. The variable domain in full, with the rest retrieved from reference TRBV7-8 and TRBJ2-3, is GAGVSQSPRYKVAKRGQDVALRCDPISGHVSLFWYQQALGQGPEFLTYFQNEAQLDKSGLPSDRFFAERPEGSVSTLKIQRTQQEDSAVYLCASSRVSGGDSTDTQYFGPGTRLTVL.

The V and J genes are TRBV7-9 and TRBJ2-7; 10 bases map to TRBD1. Trimming removed 5 bases from V and 1 base from J; junction bases left unmatched: 5. Germline values: CDR1 SEHNR, CDR2 FQNEAQ (reference sequence). This CDR3 is 15 amino acids long. The CDR3 loop is CASSRQGASSYEQYF. As DNA, the CDR3 is TGTGCCAGCAGCCGACAGGGGGCCTCTTCCTACGAGCAGTACTTC.

This clone was recorded once. The junction departs from germline at one end; a sequencing error may be responsible. This chain joins TRBV10-3 and TRBJ1-4, with D maybe TRBD1 (5 bases). Germline values: CDR1 ENHRY, CDR2 SYGVKD. The CDR3 covers 15 residues. The CDR3 loop is CAIGEGQSTNEKLFF. As DNA, the CDR3 is TGTGCCATCGGTGAGGGGCAGTCAACTAATGAAAAACTGTTTTTT.

The chain employs TRBV6-4 and TRBJ1-1; 9 bases map to TRBD1. Germline V gene lookup returns CDR1 MRHNA and CDR2 SNTAGT. V shed 6 bases, J shed 9 bases, and the junction held 14 bases outside the gene matches. The CDR3 is 15 amino acids. The CDR3: CASSQRPGTGNKAFF. The CDR3 DNA sequence: TGTGCCAGCAGCCAACGTCCCGGGACAGGGAATAAAGCTTTCTTT.

The J gene is TRBJ1-4, the V gene TRBV15, with 8 bases matching TRBD1. The CDR3 is made up of 15 amino acids. Per the germline V gene, CDR1 is LNHNV and CDR2 is YYDKDF (reference sequence). J gave up 3 bases and V 2 bases, and 2 bases lay outside the gene matches. CDR3 nucleotide sequence: TGTGCCACCAGCAGACCGACAGGGGCTAATGAAAAACTGTTTTTT. Protein: CATSRPTGANEKLFF.

This chain uses TRBV5-4 with TRBJ2-5, with D possibly being TRBD1 (6 bases). The CDR3 spans 15 residues. The V gene lost 1 base and the J gene lost 4 bases, with 14 bases spanning the gap. Germline V gene data show CDR1 as SGHNT and CDR2 as YYREEE (reference sequence). The CDR3 coding sequence is TGTGCCAGCAGCTTGACCCCGACAGGAGGAGAGACCCAGTACTTC. Its protein product is CASSLTPTGGETQYF. Full variable domain (rest looked up from reference TRBV5-4 and TRBJ2-5): ETGVTQSPTHLIKTRGQQVTLRCSSQSGHNTVSWYQQALGQGPQFIFQYYREEENGRGNFPPRFSGLQFPNYSSELNVNALELDDSALYLCASSLTPTGGETQYFGPGTRLLVL.

V gene TRBV2 combines with J gene TRBJ1-5; 8 bases align to TRBD1. Germline loops: CDR1 SNHLY, CDR2 FYNNEI. V trimming: 6 bases; J trimming: 1 base; junction bases outside the gene matches: 8. This CDR3 region has 16 residues. This CDR3 is CASRPQGAWSNQPQHF. The DNA of the CDR3 is TGTGCCAGCAGGCCTCAGGGGGCTTGGAGCAATCAGCCCCAGCATTTT.